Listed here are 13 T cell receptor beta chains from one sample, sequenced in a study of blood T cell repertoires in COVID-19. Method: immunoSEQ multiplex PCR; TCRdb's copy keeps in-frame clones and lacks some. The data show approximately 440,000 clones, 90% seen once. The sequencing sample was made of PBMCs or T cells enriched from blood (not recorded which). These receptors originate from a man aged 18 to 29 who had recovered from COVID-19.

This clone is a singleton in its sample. The CDR3 loop is CASSSPTSGGETQYF. DNA of the CDR3: TGTGCCAGCAGCTCCCCGACTAGCGGGGGGGAGACCCAGTACTTC. The chain has TRBV11-2 and TRBJ2-5; 13 bases align to TRBD2. This CDR3 contains 15 residues. Germline CDR1 SGHAT, CDR2 FQNNGV. V was clipped by 4 bases and J by 5 bases; unmatched bases: 4.

This CDR3 is CASSLSLGRGAEAFF. CDR3 nucleotides: TGTGCCAGCAGTTTATCGTTGGGGCGCGGGGCTGAAGCTTTCTTT. The rearrangement uses TRBV28 and TRBJ1-1; the D gene is possibly TRBD1 (5 bases). The CDR3 spans 15 residues. V was clipped by 1 base and J by 6 bases, with 15 bases between them. In germline, CDR1 is MDHEN, CDR2 SYDVKM.

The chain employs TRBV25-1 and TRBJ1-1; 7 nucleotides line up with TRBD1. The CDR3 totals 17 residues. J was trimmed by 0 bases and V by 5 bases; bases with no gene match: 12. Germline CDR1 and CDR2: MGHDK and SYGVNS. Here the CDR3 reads CASSPHSFGTVNTEAFF. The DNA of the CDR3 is TGTGCCAGCAGTCCGCACTCGTTCGGGACAGTGAACACTGAAGCTTTCTTT.

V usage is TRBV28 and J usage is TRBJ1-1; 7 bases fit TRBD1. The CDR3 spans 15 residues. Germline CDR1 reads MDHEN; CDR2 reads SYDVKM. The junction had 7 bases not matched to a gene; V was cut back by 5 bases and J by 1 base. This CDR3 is CASSQTGTENTEAFF. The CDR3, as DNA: TGTGCCAGCAGTCAGACCGGGACAGAGAACACTGAAGCTTTCTTT.

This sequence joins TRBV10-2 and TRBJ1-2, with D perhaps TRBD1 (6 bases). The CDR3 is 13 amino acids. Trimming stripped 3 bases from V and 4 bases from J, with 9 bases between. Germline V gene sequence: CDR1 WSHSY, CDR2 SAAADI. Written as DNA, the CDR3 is TGCGCCAGCAGTGATCACAGGGCCTATGGCTACACCTTC. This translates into CASSDHRAYGYTF.

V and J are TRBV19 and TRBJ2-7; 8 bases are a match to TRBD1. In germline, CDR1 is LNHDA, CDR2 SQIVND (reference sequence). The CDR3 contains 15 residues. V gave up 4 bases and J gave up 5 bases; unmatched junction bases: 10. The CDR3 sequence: CASSTRTGLKNEQYF. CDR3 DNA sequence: TGTGCCAGTAGTACCCGGACAGGGCTGAAGAACGAGCAGTACTTC.

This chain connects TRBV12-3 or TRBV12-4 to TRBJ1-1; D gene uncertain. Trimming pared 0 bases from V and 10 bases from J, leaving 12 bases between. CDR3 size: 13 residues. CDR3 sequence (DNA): TGTGCCAGCAGTTTAGCTGCCCGAGCGGGAGCTTTCTTT. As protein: CASSLAARAGAFF.

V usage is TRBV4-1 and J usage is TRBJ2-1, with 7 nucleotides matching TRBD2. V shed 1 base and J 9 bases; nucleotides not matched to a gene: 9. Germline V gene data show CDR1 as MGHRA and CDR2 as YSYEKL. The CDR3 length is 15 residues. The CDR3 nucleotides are TGCGCCAGCAGCCAAGTTTCCGGACTAGTGACTGAGCAGTTCTTC. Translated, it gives CASSQVSGLVTEQFF.

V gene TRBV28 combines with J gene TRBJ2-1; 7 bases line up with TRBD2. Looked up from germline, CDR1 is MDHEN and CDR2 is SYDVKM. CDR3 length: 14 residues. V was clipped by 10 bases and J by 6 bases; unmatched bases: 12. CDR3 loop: CATAPTSAANEQFF. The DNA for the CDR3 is TGTGCCACCGCCCCCACTAGCGCTGCCAATGAGCAGTTCTTC.

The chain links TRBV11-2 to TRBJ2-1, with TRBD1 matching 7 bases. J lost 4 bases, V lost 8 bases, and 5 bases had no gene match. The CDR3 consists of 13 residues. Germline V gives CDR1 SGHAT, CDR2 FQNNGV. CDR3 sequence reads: CASSRGRYNEQFF. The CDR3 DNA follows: TGTGCCAGCTCAAGGGGGCGTTACAATGAGCAGTTCTTC.

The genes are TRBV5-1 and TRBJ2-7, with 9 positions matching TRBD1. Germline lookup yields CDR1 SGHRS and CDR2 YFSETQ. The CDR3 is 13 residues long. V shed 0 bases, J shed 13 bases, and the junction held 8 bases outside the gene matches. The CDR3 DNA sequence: TGCGCCAGCAGCTTGGGTCACCGGGACAGGGCCTACTTC. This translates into CASSLGHRDRAYF.

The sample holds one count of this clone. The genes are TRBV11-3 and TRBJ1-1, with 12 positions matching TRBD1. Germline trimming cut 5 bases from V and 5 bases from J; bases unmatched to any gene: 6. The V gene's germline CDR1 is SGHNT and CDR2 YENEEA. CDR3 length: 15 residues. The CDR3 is CASSPWDRGRTEAFF. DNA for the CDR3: TGTGCCAGCAGCCCGTGGGACAGGGGGCGTACTGAAGCTTTCTTT.

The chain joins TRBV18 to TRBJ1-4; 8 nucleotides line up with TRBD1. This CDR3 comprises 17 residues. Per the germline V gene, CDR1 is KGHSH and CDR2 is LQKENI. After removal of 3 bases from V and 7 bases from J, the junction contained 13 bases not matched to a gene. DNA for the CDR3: TGTGCCAGCTCACCTTTAATGGACAGGGTGGTGAGTGAAAAACTGTTTTTT. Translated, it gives CASSPLMDRVVSEKLFF.